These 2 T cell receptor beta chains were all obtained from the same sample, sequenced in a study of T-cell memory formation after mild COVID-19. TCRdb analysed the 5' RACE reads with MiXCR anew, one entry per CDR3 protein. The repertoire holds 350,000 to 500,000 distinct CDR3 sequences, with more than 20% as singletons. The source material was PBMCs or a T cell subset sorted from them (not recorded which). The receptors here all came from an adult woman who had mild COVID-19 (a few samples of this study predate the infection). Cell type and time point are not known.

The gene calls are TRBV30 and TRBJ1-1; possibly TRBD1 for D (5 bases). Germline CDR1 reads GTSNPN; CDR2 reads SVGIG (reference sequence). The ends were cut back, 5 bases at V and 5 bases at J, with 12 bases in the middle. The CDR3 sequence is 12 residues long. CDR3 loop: CAWGDRGTEAFF. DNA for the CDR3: TGTGCCTGGGGGGACCGTGGAACTGAAGCTTTCTTT.

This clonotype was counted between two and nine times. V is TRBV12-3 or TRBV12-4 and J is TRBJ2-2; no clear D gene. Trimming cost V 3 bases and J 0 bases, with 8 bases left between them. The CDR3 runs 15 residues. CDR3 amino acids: CASSFAGSNTGELFF. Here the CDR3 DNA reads TGTGCCAGCAGTTTCGCTGGATCGAACACCGGGGAGCTGTTTTTT.